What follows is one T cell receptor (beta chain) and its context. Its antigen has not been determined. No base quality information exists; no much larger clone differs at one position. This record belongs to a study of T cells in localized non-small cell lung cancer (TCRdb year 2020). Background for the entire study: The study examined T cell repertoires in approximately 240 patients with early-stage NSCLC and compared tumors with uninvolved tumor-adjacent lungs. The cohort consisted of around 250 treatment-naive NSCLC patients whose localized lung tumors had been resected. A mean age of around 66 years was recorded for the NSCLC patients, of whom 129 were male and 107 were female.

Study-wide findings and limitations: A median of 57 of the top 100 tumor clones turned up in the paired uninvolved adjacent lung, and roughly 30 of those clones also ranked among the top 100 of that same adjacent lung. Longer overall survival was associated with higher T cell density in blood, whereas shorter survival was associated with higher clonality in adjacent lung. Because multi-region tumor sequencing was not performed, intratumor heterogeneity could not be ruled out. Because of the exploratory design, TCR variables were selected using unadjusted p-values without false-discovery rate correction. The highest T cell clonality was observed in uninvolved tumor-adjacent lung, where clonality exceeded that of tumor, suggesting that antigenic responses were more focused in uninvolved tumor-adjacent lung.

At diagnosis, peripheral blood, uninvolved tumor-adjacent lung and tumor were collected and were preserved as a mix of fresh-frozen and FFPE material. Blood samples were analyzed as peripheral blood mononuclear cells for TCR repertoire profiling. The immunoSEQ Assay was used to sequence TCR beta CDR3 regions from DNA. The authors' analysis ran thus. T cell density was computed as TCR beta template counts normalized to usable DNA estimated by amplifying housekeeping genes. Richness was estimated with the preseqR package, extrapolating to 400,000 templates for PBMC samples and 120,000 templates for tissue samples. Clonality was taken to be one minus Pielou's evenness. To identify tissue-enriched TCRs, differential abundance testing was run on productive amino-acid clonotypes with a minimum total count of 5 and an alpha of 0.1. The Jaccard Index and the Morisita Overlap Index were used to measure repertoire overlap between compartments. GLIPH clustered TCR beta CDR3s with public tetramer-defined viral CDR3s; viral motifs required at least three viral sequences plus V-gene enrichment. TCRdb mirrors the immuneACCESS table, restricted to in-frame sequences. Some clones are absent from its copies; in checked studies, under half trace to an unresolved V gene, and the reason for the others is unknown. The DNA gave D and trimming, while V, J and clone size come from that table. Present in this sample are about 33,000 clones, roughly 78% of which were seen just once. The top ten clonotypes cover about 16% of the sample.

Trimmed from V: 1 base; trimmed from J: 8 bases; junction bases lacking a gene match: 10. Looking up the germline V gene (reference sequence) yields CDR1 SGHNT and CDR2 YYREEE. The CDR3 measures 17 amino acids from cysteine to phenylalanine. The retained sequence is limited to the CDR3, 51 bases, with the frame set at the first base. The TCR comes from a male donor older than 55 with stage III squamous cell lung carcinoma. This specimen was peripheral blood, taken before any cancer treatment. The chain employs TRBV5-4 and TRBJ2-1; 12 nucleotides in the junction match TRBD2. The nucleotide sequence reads TGTGCCAGCAGCTTGTATCCTAGCGGGGGGGCCACGGATGAGCAGTTCTTC. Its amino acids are CASSLYPSGGATDEQFF.